Listed below are T cell receptor beta chains from one sample, sequenced in a study of blood T cell repertoires in COVID-19. TCRdb keeps only in-frame clones here, not all; method: immunoSEQ multiplex PCR. This sample has approximately 59,000 clones; about 85% occur once, and the top ten carry approximately 4.5%. The sequenced sample consisted of peripheral blood. These receptors all come from a man in his forties with active COVID-19. Each CDR3 is given with its conserved first and last residue. The D gene is left open where the match is weak. Size tells how often a clone was seen (once, few, many) or the class of an expanded clone, and some rows leave it out.

CDR3aa: CASEDRVGYSYNEQFF
CDR3nt: TGTGCCAGCGAAGACAGGGTGGGGTATTCCTACAATGAGCAGTTCTTC
j_gene: TRBJ2-1
v_gene: TRBV6-6
d_gene: TRBD1
abundance: -
len: 16

CDR3aa: CASSFATSGSHEQYF
CDR3nt: TGTGCCAGCAGTTTTGCGACTAGCGGGAGCCACGAGCAGTACTTC
j_gene: TRBJ2-7
v_gene: TRBV6-5
d_gene: TRBD2
abundance: once
len: 15

CDR3aa: CASSRPRGVQNEKLFF
CDR3nt: TGTGCCAGCAGCCGGCCGCGGGGGGTTCAAAATGAAAAACTGTTTTTT
j_gene: TRBJ1-4
v_gene: TRBV21-1
d_gene: -
abundance: -
len: 16

CDR3aa: CASSRGLRTGSGNTIYF
CDR3nt: TGTGCCAGCAGCCGTGGACTGAGGACAGGGTCTGGAAACACCATATATTTT
j_gene: TRBJ1-3
v_gene: TRBV14
d_gene: TRBD1
abundance: -
len: 17

CDR3aa: CASSHTGQGQRDTQYF
CDR3nt: TGTGCCAGCAGCCACACGGGACAGGGTCAACGAGATACGCAGTATTTT
j_gene: TRBJ2-3
v_gene: TRBV7-9
d_gene: TRBD1
abundance: -
len: 16

CDR3aa: CASSRNGGPSYEQYF
CDR3nt: TGTGCCAGCAGCAGAAACGGGGGGCCCTCCTACGAGCAGTACTTC
j_gene: TRBJ2-7
v_gene: TRBV7-3
d_gene: -
abundance: -
len: 15

CDR3aa: CAISESGGSGRSTYNEQFF
CDR3nt: TGTGCCATCAGTGAGTCGGGCGGTAGCGGGAGGTCCACCTACAATGAGCAGTTCTTC
j_gene: TRBJ2-1
v_gene: TRBV10-3
d_gene: TRBD2
abundance: -
len: 19

CDR3aa: CASSGQGEAGELFF
CDR3nt: TGTGCCAGTAGCGGACAGGGAGAGGCCGGGGAGCTGTTTTTT
j_gene: TRBJ2-2
v_gene: TRBV19
d_gene: TRBD1
abundance: -
len: 14

CDR3aa: CATRSGKSSYEQYF
CDR3nt: TGTGCCACGAGGAGCGGTAAGAGCTCCTACGAGCAGTACTTC
j_gene: TRBJ2-7
v_gene: TRBV24-1
d_gene: -
abundance: -
len: 14

CDR3aa: CATSRQGEGNTIYF
CDR3nt: TGCGCCACCTCCCGACAGGGCGAAGGAAACACCATATATTTT
j_gene: TRBJ1-3
v_gene: TRBV10-2
d_gene: TRBD1
abundance: -
len: 14

CDR3aa: CAGQTPSLPYF
CDR3nt: TGTGCCGGCCAGACTCCGTCCCTCCCGTATTTT
j_gene: TRBJ2-3
v_gene: TRBV6-4
d_gene: -
abundance: once
len: 11

CDR3aa: CASSLSVFPLANEQFF
CDR3nt: TGTGCCAGCAGTTTAAGCGTTTTTCCGTTGGCCAATGAGCAGTTCTTC
j_gene: TRBJ2-1
v_gene: TRBV27
d_gene: -
abundance: -
len: 16

CDR3aa: CASKTRDRGTNSNQPQHF
CDR3nt: TGTGCCAGCAAAACCCGGGACAGGGGGACTAATAGCAATCAGCCCCAGCATTTT
j_gene: TRBJ1-5
v_gene: TRBV19
d_gene: TRBD1
abundance: -
len: 18

CDR3aa: CATSGQATDTQYF
CDR3nt: TGTGCCACCAGTGGGCAGGCCACAGATACGCAGTATTTT
j_gene: TRBJ2-3
v_gene: TRBV24-1
d_gene: -
abundance: -
len: 13

CDR3aa: CASSLAASSYEQYF
CDR3nt: TGTGCCAGCAGCTTAGCGGCTTCCTCCTACGAGCAGTACTTC
j_gene: TRBJ2-7
v_gene: TRBV7-8
d_gene: -
abundance: -
len: 14

CDR3aa: CASSGQASNTEAFF
CDR3nt: TGTGCCAGCAGCGGACAGGCCTCGAACACTGAAGCTTTCTTT
j_gene: TRBJ1-1
v_gene: TRBV9
d_gene: -
abundance: -
len: 14

CDR3aa: CASSALGTGGSVGETQYF
CDR3nt: TGCGCCAGCAGTGCGCTCGGGACAGGGGGTTCGGTGGGAGAGACCCAGTACTTC
j_gene: TRBJ2-5
v_gene: TRBV10-2
d_gene: TRBD1
abundance: -
len: 18

CDR3aa: CASSLGRDTDTQYF
CDR3nt: TGCGCCAGCAGCCTCGGGAGGGACACAGATACGCAGTATTTT
j_gene: TRBJ2-3
v_gene: TRBV5-1
d_gene: TRBD2
abundance: -
len: 14

CDR3aa: CASSLTPQGFNEQFF
CDR3nt: TGTGCCAGCAGCCTCACTCCACAGGGGTTCAATGAGCAGTTCTTC
j_gene: TRBJ2-1
v_gene: TRBV27
d_gene: TRBD1
abundance: -
len: 15

CDR3aa: CASSRPGQGPISYEQYF
CDR3nt: TGTGCCAGCAGTCGACCGGGACAGGGGCCGATTTCCTACGAGCAGTACTTC
j_gene: TRBJ2-7
v_gene: TRBV6-6
d_gene: TRBD1
abundance: -
len: 17

CDR3aa: CASSLSAGISNQPQHF
CDR3nt: TGTGCCAGCAGTTTATCCGCAGGGATAAGCAATCAGCCCCAGCATTTT
j_gene: TRBJ1-5
v_gene: TRBV27
d_gene: -
abundance: -
len: 16

CDR3aa: CASSPPRGARTEAFF
CDR3nt: TGTGCCAGCAGTCCGCCTCGTGGGGCGAGGACTGAAGCTTTCTTT
j_gene: TRBJ1-1
v_gene: TRBV28
d_gene: -
abundance: -
len: 15